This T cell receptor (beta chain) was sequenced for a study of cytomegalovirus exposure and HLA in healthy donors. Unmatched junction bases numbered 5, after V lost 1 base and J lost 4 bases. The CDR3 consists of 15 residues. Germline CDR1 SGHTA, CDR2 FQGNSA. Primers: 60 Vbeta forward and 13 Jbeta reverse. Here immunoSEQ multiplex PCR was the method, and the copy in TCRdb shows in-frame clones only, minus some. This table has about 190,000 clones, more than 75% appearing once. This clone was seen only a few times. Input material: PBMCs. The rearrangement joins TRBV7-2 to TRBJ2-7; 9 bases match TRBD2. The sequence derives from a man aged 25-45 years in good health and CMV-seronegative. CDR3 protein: CASSLDGGGGYEQYF. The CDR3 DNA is TGTGCCAGCAGCTTAGATGGCGGGGGGGGTTACGAGCAGTACTTC.